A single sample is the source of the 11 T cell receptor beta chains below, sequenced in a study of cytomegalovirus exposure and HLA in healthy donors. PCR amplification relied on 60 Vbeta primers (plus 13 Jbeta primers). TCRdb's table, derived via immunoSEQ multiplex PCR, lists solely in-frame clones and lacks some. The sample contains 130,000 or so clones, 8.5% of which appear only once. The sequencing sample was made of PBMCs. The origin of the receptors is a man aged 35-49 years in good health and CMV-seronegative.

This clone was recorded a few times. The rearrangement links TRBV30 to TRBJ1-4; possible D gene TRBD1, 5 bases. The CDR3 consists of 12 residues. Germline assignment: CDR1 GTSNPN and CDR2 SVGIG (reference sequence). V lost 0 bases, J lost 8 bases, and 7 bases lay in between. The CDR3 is CAWSVGAEKLFF. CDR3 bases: TGTGCCTGGAGTGTAGGGGCCGAAAAACTGTTTTTT.

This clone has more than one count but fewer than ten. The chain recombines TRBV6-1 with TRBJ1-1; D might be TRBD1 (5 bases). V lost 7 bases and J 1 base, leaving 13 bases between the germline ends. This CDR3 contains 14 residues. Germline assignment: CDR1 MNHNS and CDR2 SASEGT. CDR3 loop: CASISMDKNTEAFF. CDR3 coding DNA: TGTGCCAGCATTTCAATGGACAAGAACACTGAAGCTTTCTTT.

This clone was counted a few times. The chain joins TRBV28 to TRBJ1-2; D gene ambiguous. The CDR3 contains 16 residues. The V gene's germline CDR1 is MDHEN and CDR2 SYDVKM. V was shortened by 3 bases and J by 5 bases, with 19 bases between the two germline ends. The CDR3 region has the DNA TGTGCCAGCAGTTTGGGCCGCCCCAGGCAAAGTTATGGCTACACCTTC. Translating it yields CASSLGRPRQSYGYTF.

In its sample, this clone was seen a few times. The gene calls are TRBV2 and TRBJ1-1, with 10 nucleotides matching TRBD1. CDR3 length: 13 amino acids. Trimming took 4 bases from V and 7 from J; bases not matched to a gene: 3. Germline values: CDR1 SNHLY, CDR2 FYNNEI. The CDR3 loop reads CASSVRDRGEAFF. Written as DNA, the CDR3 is TGTGCCAGCAGTGTCCGGGACAGGGGTGAAGCTTTCTTT.

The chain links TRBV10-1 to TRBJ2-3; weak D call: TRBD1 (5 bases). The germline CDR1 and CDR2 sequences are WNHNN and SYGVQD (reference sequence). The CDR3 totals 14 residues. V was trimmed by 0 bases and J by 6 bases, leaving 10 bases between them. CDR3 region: CASSESQGYDTQYF. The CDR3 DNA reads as TGCGCCAGCAGTGAGTCCCAGGGCTACGATACGCAGTATTTT.

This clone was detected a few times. The CDR3 reads CASSLFRVGGEAFF. The CDR3 region has the DNA TGTGCCAGCAGTTTATTCAGAGTAGGGGGTGAAGCTTTCTTT. The chain is built from TRBV28 and TRBJ1-1, with D perhaps TRBD1 (6 bases). This CDR3 is 14 amino acids long. The V gene's germline CDR1 is MDHEN and CDR2 SYDVKM. V lost 1 base, J lost 7 bases, and 13 bases lay in between.

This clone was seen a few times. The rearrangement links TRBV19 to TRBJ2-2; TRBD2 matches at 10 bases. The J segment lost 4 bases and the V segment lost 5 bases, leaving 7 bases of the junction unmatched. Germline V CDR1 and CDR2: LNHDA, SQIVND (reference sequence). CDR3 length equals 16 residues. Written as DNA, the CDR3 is TGTGCCAGTAGTCCAAGAGCGGGGGGGCTCACCGGGGAGCTGTTTTTT. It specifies CASSPRAGGLTGELFF.

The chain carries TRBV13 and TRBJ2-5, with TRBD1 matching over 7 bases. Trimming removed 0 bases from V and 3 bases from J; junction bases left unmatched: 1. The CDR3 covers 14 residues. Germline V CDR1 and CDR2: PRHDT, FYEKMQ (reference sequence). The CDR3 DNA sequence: TGTGCCAGCAGCTTAGGGGGACAGAAAGAGACCCAGTACTTC. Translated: CASSLGGQKETQYF.

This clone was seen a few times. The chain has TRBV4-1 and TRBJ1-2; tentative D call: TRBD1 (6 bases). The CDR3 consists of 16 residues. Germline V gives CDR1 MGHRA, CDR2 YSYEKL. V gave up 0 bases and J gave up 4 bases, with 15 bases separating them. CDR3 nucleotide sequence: TGCGCCAGCAGCCAAGATAGGGGGACGGGACCCTATGGCTACACCTTC. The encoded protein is CASSQDRGTGPYGYTF.

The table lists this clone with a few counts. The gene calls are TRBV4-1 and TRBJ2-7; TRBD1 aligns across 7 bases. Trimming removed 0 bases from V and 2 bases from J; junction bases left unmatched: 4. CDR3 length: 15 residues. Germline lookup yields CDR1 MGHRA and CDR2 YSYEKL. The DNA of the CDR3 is TGCGCCAGCAGCCAAGAATCCGGGACAGCCTACGAGCAGTACTTC. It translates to CASSQESGTAYEQYF.

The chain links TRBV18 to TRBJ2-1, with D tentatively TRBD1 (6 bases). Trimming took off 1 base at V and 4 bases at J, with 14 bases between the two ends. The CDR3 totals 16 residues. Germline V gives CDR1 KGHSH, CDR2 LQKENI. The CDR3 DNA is TGTGCCAGCTCACCACAGTTGGGGGCGGAGTACAATGAGCAGTTCTTC. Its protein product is CASSPQLGAEYNEQFF.